This T cell receptor (beta chain) was identified in a study of blood T cell repertoires in COVID-19. At the level of the study: From T cells, B-cell-depleted T cells, or PBMCs came the material, which was cDNA or gDNA.

In germline, CDR1 is ENHRY, CDR2 SYGVKD. V was trimmed by 3 bases and J by 8 bases, leaving 7 bases between them. The CDR3 loop spans 12 amino acids. How the authors handled the data: Estimation of nucleated cell counts relied on the amplification of reference gene primers. TCRdb keeps only in-frame clones here, not all; method: immunoSEQ multiplex PCR. Clone size and V and J calls were adopted from that table, with D and trimming inferred from the DNA. The repertoire holds about 200,000 clones, with approximately 85% as singletons. Sequenced: peripheral blood. This receptor was identified in a human donor with active or convalescent COVID-19. The donor label of this sample is uncertain. The V call is TRBV10-3, the J call TRBJ1-4; the D is unclear. The CDR3 protein is CAISEPGEKLFF. The CDR3 DNA is TGTGCCATCAGTGAACCGGGGGAAAAACTGTTTTTT.